Each of the 26 T cell receptor beta chains below was sequenced from the same sample in a study of blood T cell repertoires in COVID-19. TCRdb's copy holds only in-frame clones and misses some; the assay was immunoSEQ multiplex PCR. The table shows around 260,000 clones, with about nine tenths occurring only once. The sequenced sample consisted of peripheral blood. Receptors were obtained from a woman aged 25 to 39 with active or convalescent COVID-19.

There are many counts of this clone. The CDR3, as DNA: TGTGCCAGCAGTGAACTAGCGGGGGGGTACAATGAGCAGTTCTTC. As protein: CASSELAGGYNEQFF. This chain links TRBV6-4 with TRBJ2-1; the match to TRBD2 covers 13 bases. The V segment lost 3 bases and the J segment 4 bases; nucleotides outside the gene matches: 0. The germline CDR1 and CDR2 sequences are MRHNA and SNTAGT. The CDR3 runs 15 residues.

This chain joins TRBV28 and TRBJ2-3; TRBD1 is a possible D gene (6 bases). The V end was cut by 7 bases, the J end by 2 bases, with 10 bases between. The V gene's germline CDR1 is MDHEN and CDR2 SYDVKM. The CDR3 loop spans 13 amino acids. The chain's CDR3 is CASNQGPTDTQYF. CDR3 DNA: TGTGCCAGCAATCAGGGGCCCACAGATACGCAGTATTTT.

CDR3 region: CASSLKSIGTGGESLHF. The CDR3 DNA follows: TGTGCCAGCAGCTTAAAGAGTATCGGGACAGGGGGTGAAAGCCTCCACTTT. The gene calls are TRBV7-2 and TRBJ1-6; 11 nucleotides agree with TRBD1. V dropped 2 bases and J dropped 15; count of bases not matched to a gene: 15. This CDR3 has 17 residues. Germline V CDR1 and CDR2: SGHTA, FQGNSA.

This rearrangement joins TRBV20-1 to TRBJ2-7; the D is unclear. Germline lookup yields CDR1 DFQATT and CDR2 SNEGSKA (reference sequence). The CDR3 covers 11 residues. Trimming removed 3 bases from V and 3 bases from J, with 6 bases in between. The CDR3 reads CSARSLYEQYF. The CDR3 region has the DNA TGCAGTGCTAGGTCACTCTACGAGCAGTACTTC.

The chain combines TRBV18 with TRBJ2-2; the D is unclear. The CDR3 has 16 amino acids. Germline V CDR1 and CDR2: KGHSH, LQKENI. Between the trimmed V and J ends, which lost 4 bases and 7 bases, there was a span of 19 bases. CDR3 DNA sequence: TGTGCCAGCTCACACATCCGAGGAGACGGTGTCGGGGAGCTGTTTTTT. Protein product: CASSHIRGDGVGELFF. The entire variable domain, with the rest obtained from reference TRBV18 and TRBJ2-2, is as follows: NAGVMQNPRHLVRRRGQEARLRCSPMKGHSHVYWYRQLPEEGLKFMVYLQKENIIDESGMPKERFSAEFPKEGPSILRIQQVVRGDSAAYFCASSHIRGDGVGELFFGEGSRLTVL.

J is TRBJ1-3 and V is TRBV5-1, with 7 bases fitting TRBD1. Germline CDR1 is SGHRS and CDR2 is YFSETQ. The CDR3 spans 14 residues. Trimming cost V 6 bases and J 1 base; bases outside gene matches: 4. The CDR3: CASTQGGSGNTIYF. Written as DNA, the CDR3 is TGCGCCAGCACCCAGGGGGGTTCTGGAAACACCATATATTTT.

The chain couples TRBV5-1 to TRBJ1-6; D is uncertain. This CDR3 is 14 amino acids long. The V end lost 0 bases, the J end lost 5 bases, and 6 bases lay between the germline ends. The V gene's germline CDR1 is SGHRS and CDR2 YFSETQ. The CDR3 DNA sequence: TGCGCCAGCAGCTTGGACCAGGATAATTCACCCCTCCACTTT. This sequence encodes CASSLDQDNSPLHF.

This chain joins TRBV20-1 and TRBJ2-3; D may be TRBD2 (5 bases). The CDR3 sequence is 11 residues long. The germline V gene has CDR1 DFQATT and CDR2 SNEGSKA (reference sequence). V was cut by 6 bases and J by 6 bases, with 10 bases left in between. The CDR3 region is CSAVTGDTQYF. Written as DNA, the CDR3 is TGCAGTGCGGTCACGGGGGATACGCAGTATTTT.

The rearrangement uses TRBV15 and TRBJ1-3, with D tentatively TRBD1 (6 bases). From germline, CDR1 is LNHNV and CDR2 YYDKDF (reference sequence). V was pared by 5 bases and J by 0 bases, with 14 bases between. This CDR3 spans 16 amino acids. The CDR3 sequence: CATSRTVWGSGNTIYF. The CDR3 DNA reads TGTGCCACCAGCCGGACAGTTTGGGGCTCTGGAAACACCATATATTTT.

This clone has more than one count but fewer than ten. The J gene is TRBJ1-2, the V gene TRBV29-1, with 10 bases that match TRBD1. This CDR3 has 12 residues. CDR1 and CDR2 (germline): SQVTM, ANQGSEA. J lost 4 bases, V lost 6 bases, and 2 bases had no gene match. The CDR3 sequence: CSVDRGVYGYTF. Written as DNA, the CDR3 is TGCAGCGTGGACAGGGGGGTCTATGGCTACACCTTC.

J is TRBJ1-2 and V is TRBV19; TRBD1 matches at 8 bases. The CDR3 consists of 16 residues. CDR1 LNHDA and CDR2 SQIVND come from the germline V gene (reference sequence). V was clipped by 4 bases and J by 5 bases; unmatched bases: 12. The CDR3 DNA follows: TGTGCCAGTAGTAGGCAGGGGGCCGGCACCTCTTATGGCTACACCTTC. It specifies CASSRQGAGTSYGYTF.

The chain is built from TRBV19 and TRBJ1-2; D gene uncertain. The CDR3 is 14 residues long. In germline, CDR1 is LNHDA, CDR2 SQIVND (reference sequence). Trimming pared 6 bases from V and 1 base from J, leaving 12 bases between. The CDR3 DNA sequence: TGTGCCAGTAGAACCCTACAGAATAACTATGGCTACACCTTC. It is translated as CASRTLQNNYGYTF.

The rearrangement joins TRBV27 to TRBJ2-2, with a tentative D call TRBD1 (5 bases). The CDR3 extends over 18 amino acids. Deletions cut 6 bases from V and 0 bases from J, with 20 bases between. Germline V CDR1 and CDR2: MNHEY, SMNVEV (reference sequence). CDR3 protein: CASSPLLYRRTNTGELFF. Written as DNA, the CDR3 is TGTGCCAGCAGCCCTCTCCTTTACAGGCGGACGAACACCGGGGAGCTGTTTTTT.

The J gene is TRBJ1-2, the V gene TRBV10-3; TRBD1 matches at 8 bases. The ends lost 3 bases at V and 6 bases at J; junction bases unmatched: 6. Germline values: CDR1 ENHRY, CDR2 SYGVKD. This CDR3 spans 14 amino acids. The CDR3: CAISDSDRAHGYTF. CDR3 DNA: TGTGCCATCAGTGATTCGGACAGGGCACATGGCTACACCTTC.

The V call is TRBV14, the J call TRBJ1-4; D is ambiguous. Germline loops: CDR1 SGHDN, CDR2 FVKESK. V lost 1 base and J lost 3, with 12 bases in between. This CDR3 is 16 amino acids long. CDR3: CASSQVSGVSNEKLFF. The DNA of the CDR3 is TGTGCCAGCAGCCAAGTATCGGGAGTCTCTAATGAAAAACTGTTTTTT.

The CDR3 DNA sequence: TGTGCCAGCAGGTCCGGGACAGCCTATGGCTACACCTTC. Protein product: CASRSGTAYGYTF. This chain connects TRBV3-1 (or the pseudogene TRBV3-2) to TRBJ1-2; 7 bases fit TRBD1. The trim removed 6 bases at V and 4 bases at J, leaving 5 bases unmatched. This CDR3 is 13 amino acids long. Germline assignment: CDR1 LGHDT and CDR2 YNNKEL (reference sequence).

The chain links TRBV13 to TRBJ1-1; a weak D match, TRBD1 (5 bases). V dropped 3 bases and J dropped 5 bases, with 34 bases sitting between them. CDR3 size: 21 residues. Germline V gives CDR1 PRHDT, CDR2 FYEKMQ (reference sequence). The CDR3 protein is CASSFTSFGGVLAGFGTEAFF. The CDR3 DNA reads TGTGCCAGCAGCTTCACCTCATTTGGGGGGGTCCTCGCGGGTTTTGGTACTGAAGCTTTCTTT. Using reference TRBV13 and TRBJ1-1 for the parts outside the CDR3, the full variable domain is AAGVIQSPRHLIKEKRETATLKCYPIPRHDTVYWYQQGPGQDPQFLISFYEKMQSDKGSIPDRFSAQQFSDYHSELNMSSLELGDSALYFCASSFTSFGGVLAGFGTEAFFGQGTRLTVV.

The rearrangement uses TRBV5-1 and TRBJ2-7, with TRBD1 matching over 9 bases. The CDR3 is made up of 15 amino acids. Trimming took 5 bases from V and 3 from J; bases not matched to a gene: 9. The germline gives CDR1 SGHRS, CDR2 YFSETQ. The CDR3 is CASRPPGTGLYEQYF. CDR3 bases: TGCGCCAGCAGGCCCCCCGGGACAGGGCTCTACGAGCAGTACTTC.

The chain links TRBV3-1 (or the pseudogene TRBV3-2) to TRBJ2-7, with 9 bases lining up with TRBD1. V shed 5 bases, J shed 1 base, and the junction held 6 bases outside the gene matches. Per the germline V gene, CDR1 is LGHDT and CDR2 is YNNKEL (reference sequence). This CDR3 spans 15 amino acids. The CDR3 reads CASSLGQGSSYEQYF. The CDR3 DNA reads TGTGCCAGCAGCTTGGGACAGGGTTCTTCCTACGAGCAGTACTTC.

This clone has just one count. As DNA, the CDR3 is TGCAGCGTAACGGGACAGGCCAATCAGCCCCAGCATTTT. It codes for CSVTGQANQPQHF. The rearrangement links TRBV29-1 to TRBJ1-5; 8 bases are a match to TRBD1. Germline V gene sequence: CDR1 SQVTM, CDR2 ANQGSEA. This CDR3 region has 13 residues. The trim removed 6 bases at V and 3 bases at J, leaving 4 bases unmatched.

V is TRBV7-6 and J is TRBJ1-2, with TRBD1 matching 9 bases. V shed 5 bases, J shed 4 bases, and the junction held 8 bases outside the gene matches. Germline assignment: CDR1 SGHVS and CDR2 FNYEAQ. The CDR3 totals 15 residues. CDR3 in amino acids: CASSRTGVPLYGYTF. Here the CDR3 DNA reads TGTGCCAGCAGCCGGACAGGGGTCCCTCTCTATGGCTACACCTTC. Drawing the rest from reference TRBV7-6 and TRBJ1-2, the complete variable domain is GAGVSQSPRYKVTKRGQDVALRCDPISGHVSLYWYRQALGQGPEFLTYFNYEAQQDKSGLPNDRFSAERPEGSISTLTIQRTEQRDSAMYRCASSRTGVPLYGYTFGSGTRLTVV.

CDR3 sequence: CASSSGRGSDYGYTF. As DNA, the CDR3 is TGTGCCAGCAGTTCGGGCAGGGGATCGGACTATGGCTACACCTTC. This chain uses TRBV6-6 with TRBJ1-2; tentative D call: TRBD1 (6 bases). Germline CDR1 reads MNHNY; CDR2 reads SVGAGI (reference sequence). The CDR3 is 15 amino acids. The V end lost 4 bases, the J end lost 3 bases, and 15 bases lay between the germline ends.

This chain uses TRBV6-5 with TRBJ1-5, with a weak D call TRBD1 (6 bases). Germline V lookup: CDR1 MNHEY, CDR2 SVGAGI. The CDR3 loop spans 13 amino acids. V dropped 6 bases and J dropped 5 bases, with 11 bases sitting between them. Here the CDR3 DNA reads TGTGCCAGCAGAGGTTACAGGGATCAGCCCCAGCATTTT. It encodes CASRGYRDQPQHF.

This chain links TRBV28 with TRBJ1-2; a weak D match, TRBD1 (6 bases). Per germline, CDR1 MDHEN and CDR2 SYDVKM. The CDR3 has 15 amino acids. V gave up 4 bases and J gave up 4 bases, with 16 bases separating them. The CDR3 region has the DNA TGTGCCAGCAGTTCCCCCTCCGGGGGGCTCTATGGCTACACCTTC. Encoded protein: CASSSPSGGLYGYTF.

The chain couples TRBV7-9 to TRBJ1-2; D unclear. CDR1 is SEHNR, CDR2 FQNEAQ, per germline (reference sequence). Trimming took 1 base from V and 8 from J, leaving 8 bases between them. The CDR3 extends over 12 amino acids. The CDR3 DNA follows: TGTGCCAGCAGCTTAGTGGGCAGCGGCTACACCTTC. Protein: CASSLVGSGYTF.

This clone was detected only a few times. The J gene is TRBJ1-4, the V gene TRBV30; possible D gene TRBD1, 5 bases. CDR3 size: 17 residues. Trimming took off 0 bases at V and 0 bases at J, with 14 bases between the two ends. Germline CDR1 and CDR2: GTSNPN and SVGIG (reference sequence). This CDR3 reads CAWSVRGMVATNEKLFF. CDR3 sequence (DNA): TGTGCCTGGAGTGTTAGGGGTATGGTTGCAACTAATGAAAAACTGTTTTTT.